The 28 T cell receptor beta chains below all came from one sample that was sequenced in a study of neoadjuvant nivolumab and ipilimumab in lung cancer. TCRdb keeps only in-frame clones here, not all; method: immunoSEQ multiplex PCR. In the table there are 25,000 to 35,000 clones, about 83% of which are singletons. The sample here was tumor tissue, taken after neoadjuvant nivolumab, alone or with ipilimumab, at or shortly before surgery. The origin of the receptors is an adult with non-small cell lung cancer.

This clone appeared a few times. This chain uses TRBV6-5 with TRBJ2-3; D might be TRBD1 (5 bases). CDR3 length equals 14 residues. The germline V and J ends were trimmed by 2 bases and 3 bases, with 9 bases remaining between them. The germline V gene has CDR1 MNHEY and CDR2 SVGAGI. The CDR3 region has the DNA TGTGCCAGCAGTTACGGGGCCGGTACAGATACGCAGTATTTT. Protein: CASSYGAGTDTQYF.

This clone has just one count. The chain carries TRBV5-1 and TRBJ1-6; 10 bases agree with TRBD1. The trim removed 4 bases at V and 10 bases at J, leaving 8 bases unmatched. The CDR3 runs 15 residues. Germline V gene lookup returns CDR1 SGHRS and CDR2 YFSETQ. DNA of the CDR3: TGCGCCAGCAGCCCGGACGGGACAGGGGTCTCACCCCTCCACTTT. Residues: CASSPDGTGVSPLHF. The full variable domain, in which reference TRBV5-1 and TRBJ1-6 provide the parts outside the CDR3, is KAGVTQTPRYLIKTRGQQVTLSCSPISGHRSVSWYQQTPGQGLQFLFEYFSETQRNKGNFPGRFSGRQFSNSRSEMNVSTLELGDSALYLCASSPDGTGVSPLHFGNGTRLTVT.

The gene calls are TRBV11-3 and TRBJ2-5; 9 nucleotides align to TRBD2. The CDR3 contains 16 residues. Unmatched junction bases numbered 3, after V lost 1 base and J lost 0 bases. Germline CDR1 and CDR2: SGHNT and YENEEA. CDR3 bases: TGTGCCAGCAGCTTAGGGACTAGCGTCTACCAAGAGACCCAGTACTTC. Protein sequence: CASSLGTSVYQETQYF. Using reference TRBV11-3 and TRBJ2-5 for the parts outside the CDR3, the full variable domain is EAGVVQSPRYKIIEKKQPVAFWCNPISGHNTLYWYLQNLGQGPELLIRYENEEAVDDSQLPKDRFSAERLKGVDSTLKIQPAELGDSAVYLCASSLGTSVYQETQYFGPGTRLLVL.

The V and J genes are TRBV25-1 and TRBJ2-1; 9 nucleotides agree with TRBD2. This CDR3 region has 16 residues. Germline CDR1 and CDR2: MGHDK and SYGVNS. Unmatched junction bases numbered 11, after V lost 5 bases and J lost 6 bases. The CDR3, as DNA: TGTGCCAGCAGTCCCCCGAGGAGACTAGCGGTCAATGAGCAGTTCTTC. Its protein product is CASSPPRRLAVNEQFF. The complete variable domain, with remaining parts taken from reference TRBV25-1 and TRBJ2-1, reads EADIYQTPRYLVIGTGKKITLECSQTMGHDKMYWYQQDPGMELHLIHYSYGVNSTEKGDLSSESTVSRIRTEHFPLTLESARPSHTSQYLCASSPPRRLAVNEQFFGPGTRLTVL.

The V and J genes are TRBV28 and TRBJ2-7; TRBD1 matches at 7 bases. Germline-derived CDR1 and CDR2 are MDHEN and SYDVKM. The ends lost 6 bases at V and 2 bases at J; junction bases unmatched: 7. The CDR3 spans 14 residues. CDR3 bases: TGTGCCAGCAGACCCCCGGGACAGACCTACGAGCAGTACTTC. Its translation: CASRPPGQTYEQYF.

Within the sample, this clone is hyperexpanded. The germline gene is not matched at one end of the junction; a read error may be the cause. The gene calls are TRBV5-1 and TRBJ2-7; 10 bases match TRBD2. Germline CDR1 and CDR2: SGHRS and YFSETQ. This CDR3 spans 13 amino acids. The CDR3 loop reads CASSLAGTSEEYF. The CDR3 DNA reads TGCGCCAGCAGCTTGGCCGGGACTAGCGAGGAGTACTTC.

V gene TRBV6-1 combines with J gene TRBJ1-2; D not certain. V lost 2 bases to trimming and J lost 5 bases, with 15 bases between them. This CDR3 region has 15 residues. Germline values: CDR1 MNHNS, CDR2 SASEGT. CDR3 in amino acids: CASSESLSRSYGYTF. In DNA, the CDR3 is TGTGCCAGCAGTGAATCCCTGTCTAGGAGTTATGGCTACACCTTC.

The chain joins TRBV30 to TRBJ1-2; 7 nucleotides agree with TRBD1. Germline CDR1 GTSNPN, CDR2 SVGIG (reference sequence). V trimming: 2 bases; J trimming: 11 bases; junction bases outside the gene matches: 17. This CDR3 region has 15 residues. CDR3 sequence reads: CAWSPQGQTIWWYTF. The CDR3 region has the DNA TGTGCCTGGAGTCCTCAGGGACAGACCATATGGTGGTACACCTTC.

CDR3 protein: CASSPGVNAEAFF. In DNA, the CDR3 is TGTGCCAGCTCACCGGGGGTGAATGCTGAAGCTTTCTTT. The chain is built from TRBV18 and TRBJ1-1; D possibly corresponds to TRBD1 (5 bases). Trimming shortened V by 3 bases and J by 6 bases, and 11 bases separated the two germline ends. Germline CDR1 is KGHSH and CDR2 is LQKENI. This CDR3 is 13 amino acids long. The complete variable domain, with remaining parts taken from reference TRBV18 and TRBJ1-1, reads NAGVMQNPRHLVRRRGQEARLRCSPMKGHSHVYWYRQLPEEGLKFMVYLQKENIIDESGMPKERFSAEFPKEGPSILRIQQVVRGDSAAYFCASSPGVNAEAFFGQGTRLTVV.

This chain uses TRBV7-8 with TRBJ1-2; D is unresolved. The CDR3 spans 14 residues. Germline V gene lookup returns CDR1 SGHVS and CDR2 FQNEAQ. The V end lost 1 base, the J end lost 0 bases, and 6 bases lay between the germline ends. CDR3 nucleotide sequence: TGTGCCAGCAGCTTAGGGAGTCCTAACTATGGCTACACCTTC. It is translated as CASSLGSPNYGYTF.

The V and J genes are TRBV6-1 and TRBJ2-7; D remains ambiguous. Germline V gene lookup returns CDR1 MNHNS and CDR2 SASEGT. The V end was cut by 1 base, the J end by 10 bases, with 8 bases between. CDR3 length: 11 residues. In nucleotides, the CDR3 is TGTGCCAGCAGTGAAGGAATCGGTCAGTACTTC. It codes for CASSEGIGQYF.

In the case of this clone: The junction and the germline gene differ at one end; a read error may be behind it. The chain employs TRBV29-1 and TRBJ1-1; tentative D call: TRBD1 (5 bases). The germline V gene has CDR1 SQVTM and CDR2 ANQGSEA. The CDR3 spans 11 residues. In DNA, the CDR3 is TGCAGCGTAGAAGACAGAACTGAAGCTTTCTTT. Residues: CSVEDRTEAFF.

The V call is TRBV5-1, the J call TRBJ1-2; D uncertain. Trimming cost V 5 bases and J 2 bases, with 10 bases left between them. Per germline, CDR1 SGHRS and CDR2 YFSETQ. The CDR3 length is 13 residues. In nucleotides, the CDR3 is TGCGCCAGCAGAATTACCGAAAACTATGGCTACACCTTC. Translation: CASRITENYGYTF.

The chain uses TRBV6-5 and TRBJ1-1; D call uncertain. The CDR3 has 14 amino acids. Trimming pared 0 bases from V and 1 base from J, leaving 6 bases between. In germline, CDR1 is MNHEY, CDR2 SVGAGI. The CDR3 region is CASSYSGKNTEAFF. The CDR3 DNA is TGTGCCAGCAGTTACTCGGGCAAGAACACTGAAGCTTTCTTT.

The chain combines TRBV5-5 with TRBJ1-5; 7 nucleotides match TRBD1. J was trimmed by 9 bases and V by 1 base; bases with no gene match: 4. The length of the CDR3 is 13 residues. The germline CDR1 and CDR2 sequences are SGHKS and YYEKEE (reference sequence). The CDR3 bases are TGTGCCAGCAGCTTGCACAGGGGCCTGCCCCAGCATTTT. Translation gives CASSLHRGLPQHF.

A few counts support this clone. The chain joins TRBV5-4 to TRBJ2-3; the match to TRBD2 covers 9 bases. The CDR3 covers 16 residues. Germline V gene data show CDR1 as SGHNT and CDR2 as YYREEE (reference sequence). V shed 3 bases and J 8 bases; nucleotides not matched to a gene: 13. CDR3 DNA: TGTGCCAGCAGCTCAGGCTTGGGAGCGGGGGGCTCTACGCAGTATTTT. Protein: CASSSGLGAGGSTQYF.

Here the CDR3 DNA reads TGTGCCAGCAGTTTCTCGGGGGGCCCGGATGGCTACACCTTC. Protein sequence: CASSFSGGPDGYTF. The chain has TRBV2 and TRBJ1-2; possibly TRBD1 for D (6 bases). Germline V CDR1 and CDR2: SNHLY, FYNNEI. The CDR3 has 14 residues. Trimming shortened V by 5 bases and J by 6 bases, and 16 bases separated the two germline ends.

The chain carries TRBV29-1 and TRBJ2-5; D is ambiguous. CDR3 length: 15 amino acids. V shed 5 bases and J shed 4 bases, with 20 bases lying between them. CDR1 SQVTM and CDR2 ANQGSEA come from the germline V gene. In DNA form, the CDR3 reads TGCAGCGTTCTGGGCGCGACCCGGCTGGCAGAGACCCAGTACTTC. Its translation is CSVLGATRLAETQYF.

The chain carries TRBV7-2 and TRBJ2-7; D unclear. CDR1 and CDR2 (germline): SGHTA, FQGNSA. The V and J ends lost 3 bases and 6 bases respectively, with 18 bases between them. The CDR3 is 15 residues long. CDR3 sequence reads: CASSLFGSEYSEQYF. CDR3 sequence (DNA): TGTGCCAGCAGCTTGTTCGGGTCCGAGTACTCCGAGCAGTACTTC.

This rearrangement joins TRBV30 to TRBJ1-1; D possibly corresponds to TRBD1 (5 bases). V dropped 3 bases and J dropped 4 bases, with 15 bases sitting between them. CDR3 length equals 14 residues. Per the germline V gene, CDR1 is GTSNPN and CDR2 is SVGIG (reference sequence). The CDR3 DNA reads as TGTGCCTGGAGCGCCGGGACCCGAGGCACTGAAGCTTTCTTT. The encoded protein is CAWSAGTRGTEAFF.

The chain employs TRBV18 and TRBJ1-6, with TRBD1 matching 9 bases. The V and J ends lost 2 bases and 8 bases, in that order; junction bases with no gene match: 4. Germline CDR1 is KGHSH and CDR2 is LQKENI. This CDR3 comprises 15 residues. The CDR3 DNA reads as TGTGCCAGCTCACCAATGGACAGGGGTGATTCACCCCTCCACTTT. Its translation is CASSPMDRGDSPLHF.

This chain joins TRBV11-3 and TRBJ2-3, with D unclear. V was clipped by 5 bases and J by 5 bases, with 14 bases between them. The CDR3 runs to 14 residues. Per germline, CDR1 SGHNT and CDR2 YENEEA. This chain's CDR3 is CASSIDWGRDTQYF. Written as DNA, the CDR3 is TGTGCCAGCAGCATCGACTGGGGAAGAGATACGCAGTATTTT.

This clone was recorded once. V usage is TRBV27 and J usage is TRBJ1-4; D gene unclear. The V and J ends lost 6 bases and 0 bases respectively, with 8 bases between them. This CDR3 contains 14 residues. Germline V gene lookup returns CDR1 MNHEY and CDR2 SMNVEV (reference sequence). The CDR3 nucleotides are TGTGCCAGCAGGGAGTACGCAACTAATGAAAAACTGTTTTTT. Amino acid sequence: CASREYATNEKLFF.

The gene calls are TRBV14 and TRBJ2-2; 7 bases fit TRBD1. The CDR3 sequence is 15 residues long. Per germline, CDR1 SGHDN and CDR2 FVKESK. V gave up 3 bases and J gave up 7 bases; unmatched junction bases: 8. The CDR3 region has the DNA TGTGCCAGCAGCCACTTACAGGGGAAGGGCGGGGAGCTGTTTTTT. It encodes CASSHLQGKGGELFF.

The chain carries TRBV7-9 and TRBJ1-4; 7 bases line up with TRBD1. The CDR3 has 15 amino acids. V shed 1 base, J shed 7 bases, and the junction held 6 bases outside the gene matches. Per germline, CDR1 SEHNR and CDR2 FQNEAQ (reference sequence). CDR3 coding DNA: TGTGCCAGCAGCTTAGATACAGGGGAGGGTGAAAAACTGTTTTTT. It translates to CASSLDTGEGEKLFF.

This rearrangement joins TRBV30 to TRBJ1-1; the D gene is possibly TRBD1 (6 bases). The ends were cut back, 0 bases at V and 4 bases at J, with 15 bases in the middle. This CDR3 has 15 residues. The V gene's germline CDR1 is GTSNPN and CDR2 SVGIG (reference sequence). DNA for the CDR3: TGTGCCTGGAGTGTACTAGGGGGGAAGAGCACTGAAGCTTTCTTT. Amino acid sequence: CAWSVLGGKSTEAFF.

Only one count was recorded for this clone. This chain links TRBV2 with TRBJ2-5; 8 bases align to TRBD2. J was trimmed by 5 bases and V by 7 bases; bases with no gene match: 15. The CDR3 extends over 16 amino acids. Germline CDR1 SNHLY, CDR2 FYNNEI. CDR3 sequence: CASTEGLRGGLETQYF. The DNA of the CDR3 is TGTGCCAGCACCGAAGGGCTGCGCGGGGGGTTGGAGACCCAGTACTTC. Based on the CDR3 plus reference TRBV2 and TRBJ2-5, the full variable domain is EPEVTQTPSHQVTQMGQEVILRCVPISNHLYFYWYRQILGQKVEFLVSFYNNEISEKSEIFDDQFSVERPDGSNFTLKIRSTKLEDSAMYFCASTEGLRGGLETQYFGPGTRLLVL.

This clone showed up just a few times. The CDR3 here is CASSGRGGAGVADTQYF. The CDR3 DNA follows: TGTGCCAGCAGCGGCCGTGGTGGAGCGGGGGTTGCAGATACGCAGTATTTT. The V gene is TRBV5-4, the J gene TRBJ2-3; TRBD2 matches at 8 bases. Germline CDR1 reads SGHNT; CDR2 reads YYREEE (reference sequence). V lost 4 bases to trimming and J lost 4 bases; unmatched junction nucleotides: 14. This CDR3 has 17 residues.